The 23 T cell receptor beta chains reported below all come from one sample, sequenced in a study of blood T cell repertoires in COVID-19. Produced via immunoSEQ multiplex PCR; TCRdb's table is partial and in-frame only. The data show hundreds of thousands of clones, 87% seen once. The sequencing input was peripheral blood. Receptors were obtained from a man aged 18 to 29 with active or convalescent COVID-19.

The chain joins TRBV20-1 to TRBJ1-4; D is ambiguous. Deletions cut 0 bases from V and 7 bases from J, with 3 bases between. Germline V lookup: CDR1 DFQATT, CDR2 SNEGSKA (reference sequence). This CDR3 region has 11 residues. Here the CDR3 reads CSARDLEKLFF. CDR3 nucleotide sequence: TGCAGTGCTAGAGATCTTGAAAAACTGTTTTTT.

In its sample, this clone was seen once. The J gene is TRBJ1-4, the V gene TRBV27; maybe TRBD1 (6 bases). Germline-derived CDR1 and CDR2 are MNHEY and SMNVEV (reference sequence). CDR3 length equals 15 residues. V lost 4 bases, J lost 2 bases, and 11 bases lay in between. CDR3 DNA sequence: TGTGCCAGCAGTTCCAGGGGTTTGACTAATGAAAAACTGTTTTTT. It is translated as CASSSRGLTNEKLFF.

The chain joins TRBV5-5 to TRBJ1-1; 8 bases are shared with TRBD1. Losses at the gene ends were 0 bases for V and 4 bases for J; bases not matched to a gene: 5. The CDR3 is 15 amino acids. Germline values: CDR1 SGHKS, CDR2 YYEKEE (reference sequence). CDR3 sequence reads: CASSLVSQGATEAFF. The CDR3 DNA reads as TGTGCCAGCAGCTTGGTGTCGCAGGGGGCCACTGAAGCTTTCTTT.

The chain combines TRBV7-9 with TRBJ1-2; no clear D gene. CDR1 and CDR2 (germline): SEHNR, FQNEAQ (reference sequence). V lost 3 bases to trimming and J lost 0 bases, with 8 bases between them. The CDR3 is 14 amino acids. CDR3 sequence: CASSLAVSNYGYTF. CDR3 bases: TGTGCCAGCAGCTTGGCAGTATCTAACTATGGCTACACCTTC.

The J gene is TRBJ1-5, the V gene TRBV7-8; D perhaps matches TRBD1 (6 bases). V was shortened by 5 bases and J by 8 bases, with 16 bases between the two germline ends. This CDR3 spans 14 amino acids. In germline, CDR1 is SGHVS, CDR2 FQNEAQ. CDR3 nucleotides: TGTGCCAGCAGCGGCCGGGGGGCGGGGAAGCCCCAGCATTTT. Protein: CASSGRGAGKPQHF.

The genes are TRBV30 and TRBJ1-2; a possible D gene is TRBD1 (5 bases). The CDR3 totals 13 residues. The V and J ends lost 3 bases and 3 bases respectively, with 11 bases between them. Germline V lookup: CDR1 GTSNPN, CDR2 SVGIG (reference sequence). The CDR3 region has the DNA TGTGCCTGGAGATCCGGGACTCACTATGGCTACACCTTC. It specifies CAWRSGTHYGYTF.

This chain's CDR3 is CASRDSGGFNEQFF. The CDR3 DNA sequence: TGTGCCTCCCGCGATAGCGGGGGATTCAATGAGCAGTTCTTC. The chain employs TRBV28 and TRBJ2-1; TRBD2 matches at 9 bases. The CDR3 is 14 amino acids. Germline trimming cut 11 bases from V and 6 bases from J; bases unmatched to any gene: 11. Germline CDR1 is MDHEN and CDR2 is SYDVKM.

This clone was seen a handful of times. V gene TRBV7-8 combines with J gene TRBJ1-4, with 7 bases fitting TRBD1. V lost 2 bases, J lost 4 bases, and 7 bases stayed unmatched. The CDR3 runs to 16 residues. In germline, CDR1 is SGHVS, CDR2 FQNEAQ. For the CDR3, the DNA is TGTGCCAGCAGCTTAACTCCTGGACAGGTTAATGAAAAACTGTTTTTT. Translating gives CASSLTPGQVNEKLFF.

The chain joins TRBV14 to TRBJ2-2; TRBD1 agrees at 8 bases. The germline gives CDR1 SGHDN, CDR2 FVKESK. This CDR3 region has 15 residues. V lost 5 bases and J lost 5; bases outside the gene matches: 7. CDR3 DNA sequence: TGTGCCAGCAGCTCTCGACAGGGGAGGACCGGGGAGCTGTTTTTT. Protein: CASSSRQGRTGELFF.

The J gene is TRBJ1-1, the V gene TRBV5-1, with 10 bases fitting TRBD1. The CDR3 loop spans 16 amino acids. Trimming removed 0 bases from V and 3 bases from J; junction bases left unmatched: 5. The germline gives CDR1 SGHRS, CDR2 YFSETQ. CDR3 amino acids: CASSLVAGTGDTEAFF. The CDR3 coding sequence is TGCGCCAGCAGCTTGGTGGCCGGGACAGGGGACACTGAAGCTTTCTTT.

This clone was recorded only once. This sequence joins TRBV7-3 and TRBJ2-5, with D tentatively TRBD1 (6 bases). V dropped 0 bases and J dropped 5 bases, with 16 bases sitting between them. The CDR3 covers 16 residues. Germline CDR1 is SGHTA and CDR2 is FQGTGA. The CDR3 sequence: CASSLTRATRGETQYF. The CDR3, as DNA: TGTGCCAGCAGCTTAACGCGGGCCACGAGGGGGGAGACCCAGTACTTC.

The V gene is TRBV2, the J gene TRBJ1-2; 7 bases are shared with TRBD1. The germline V gene has CDR1 SNHLY and CDR2 FYNNEI. Trimming took 6 bases from V and 4 from J; bases not matched to a gene: 11. The CDR3 spans 15 residues. In DNA, the CDR3 is TGTGCCAGCAGCGAGGGGGCAGGGGCCGGCTATGGCTACACCTTC. This translates into CASSEGAGAGYGYTF.

This chain joins TRBV5-1 and TRBJ1-3, with 7 bases identical to TRBD1. With V trimmed by 0 bases and J by 10 bases, 10 bases remained unmatched. The germline V gene encodes CDR1 SGHRS and CDR2 YFSETQ. The CDR3 consists of 15 residues. The CDR3 sequence: CASSLEGTAIETIYF. CDR3 sequence (DNA): TGCGCCAGCAGCTTGGAGGGGACAGCTATTGAAACCATATATTTT.

The chain recombines TRBV5-1 with TRBJ1-6, with TRBD1 matching over 7 bases. J gave up 6 bases and V 3 bases, and 3 bases lay outside the gene matches. Germline CDR1 SGHRS, CDR2 YFSETQ. This CDR3 has 14 amino acids. CDR3: CASSSDRANSPLHF. The DNA for the CDR3 is TGCGCCAGCAGCTCTGACAGGGCTAATTCACCCCTCCACTTT.

V is TRBV10-3 and J is TRBJ2-1; D remains ambiguous. The CDR3 is 13 residues long. Trimming removed 2 bases at V and 4 bases at J, with 6 bases between. CDR1 and CDR2 (germline): ENHRY, SYGVKD. In nucleotides, the CDR3 is TGTGCCATCAGTGAGGCGGATTACAATGAGCAGTTCTTC. It specifies CAISEADYNEQFF.

CDR3 sequence reads: CASSPGTANYGYTF. CDR3 DNA sequence: TGCGCCAGCAGCCCCGGGACAGCTAACTATGGCTACACCTTC. The chain recombines TRBV5-1 with TRBJ1-2; 7 nucleotides align to TRBD1. In germline, CDR1 is SGHRS, CDR2 YFSETQ. Germline trimming cut 4 bases from V and 0 bases from J; bases unmatched to any gene: 3. The CDR3 is 14 residues long.

The rearrangement uses TRBV10-3 and TRBJ1-1; tentatively, D is TRBD1 (5 bases). CDR1 is ENHRY, CDR2 SYGVKD, per germline. V was pared by 6 bases and J by 4 bases, with 15 bases between. The CDR3 runs to 14 residues. CDR3 DNA: TGTGCCATCAGCTCGGGGGAGTCGGGCACTGAAGCTTTCTTT. This codes for CAISSGESGTEAFF.

V is TRBV28 and J is TRBJ2-3, with D unclear. The CDR3 is 15 amino acids. Germline CDR1 is MDHEN and CDR2 is SYDVKM. The V end lost 3 bases, the J end lost 0 bases, and 10 bases lay between the germline ends. The CDR3 nucleotides read TGTGCCAGCAGTTTTAGCAGTTCGAGCACAGATACGCAGTATTTT. This encodes CASSFSSSSTDTQYF.

The V call is TRBV7-2, the J call TRBJ2-1, with 9 bases aligning to TRBD2. This CDR3 region has 15 residues. Trimming at V came to 5 bases and at J to 6 bases, leaving 8 bases not matched to a gene. The germline V gene has CDR1 SGHTA and CDR2 FQGNSA. Here the CDR3 DNA reads TGTGCCAGCAGCCCGCCGGGACTAGCTGGCAATGAGCAGTTCTTC. Translating it yields CASSPPGLAGNEQFF.

V and J are TRBV15 and TRBJ2-5; weak D call: TRBD2 (6 bases). V lost 3 bases and J 2 bases, leaving 10 bases between the germline ends. Per the germline V gene, CDR1 is LNHNV and CDR2 is YYDKDF (reference sequence). The CDR3 contains 14 residues. The CDR3 region is CATSRVSGQETQYF. CDR3 in DNA: TGTGCCACCAGCAGGGTTAGCGGTCAAGAGACCCAGTACTTC. Looking up the rest from reference TRBV15 and TRBJ2-5 gives the full variable domain: DAMVIQNPRYQVTQFGKPVTLSCSQTLNHNVMYWYQQKSSQAPKLLFHYYDKDFNNEADTPDNFQSRRPNTSFCFLDIRSPGLGDTAMYLCATSRVSGQETQYFGPGTRLLVL.

The table lists this clone with a few counts. The chain has TRBV5-1 and TRBJ1-4; 8 nucleotides line up with TRBD1. The CDR3 is made up of 15 amino acids. After removal of 0 bases from V and 16 bases from J, the junction contained 14 bases not matched to a gene. Germline V lookup: CDR1 SGHRS, CDR2 YFSETQ. CDR3 coding DNA: TGCGCCAGCAGCTTGGGCGGACAGGGCGTCTCCAGTGAGTTTTTT. Its protein product is CASSLGGQGVSSEFF.

V usage is TRBV5-1 and J usage is TRBJ1-2; 8 bases agree with TRBD1. The CDR3 runs 18 residues. The germline gives CDR1 SGHRS, CDR2 YFSETQ. The J segment lost 7 bases and the V segment lost 1 base, leaving 18 bases of the junction unmatched. The CDR3 DNA sequence: TGCGCCAGCAGCTTGAAGGGGCAGGGGGCAAGTTTGGCTGGTGGCTACACCTTC. It is translated as CASSLKGQGASLAGGYTF.

This chain joins TRBV20-1 and TRBJ2-1; the D gene is possibly TRBD2 (6 bases). This CDR3 comprises 15 residues. The V and J ends lost 3 bases and 5 bases respectively, with 17 bases between them. Germline CDR1 reads DFQATT; CDR2 reads SNEGSKA (reference sequence). DNA of the CDR3: TGCAGTGCTAGTGGGGCGGGATGGGGGGACAATGAGCAGTTCTTC. Protein sequence: CSASGAGWGDNEQFF.